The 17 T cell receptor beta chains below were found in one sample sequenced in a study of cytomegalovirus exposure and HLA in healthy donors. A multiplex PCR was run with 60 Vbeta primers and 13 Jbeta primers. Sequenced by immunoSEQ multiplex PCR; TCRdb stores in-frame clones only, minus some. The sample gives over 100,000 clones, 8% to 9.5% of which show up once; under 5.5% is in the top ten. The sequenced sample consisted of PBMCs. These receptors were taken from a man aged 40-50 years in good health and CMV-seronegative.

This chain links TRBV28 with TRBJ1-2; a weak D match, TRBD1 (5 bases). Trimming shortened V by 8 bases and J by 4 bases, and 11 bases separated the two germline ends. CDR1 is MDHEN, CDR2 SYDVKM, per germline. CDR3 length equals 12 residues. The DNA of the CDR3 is TGTGCCAGCGGCGGGGGGGTCTATGGCTACACCTTC. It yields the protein CASGGGVYGYTF.

The chain's CDR3 is CASSLERDTQYF. The CDR3 DNA reads as TGTGCCAGCAGCCTGGAGAGAGATACGCAGTATTTT. The chain uses TRBV11-3 and TRBJ2-3; D is unclear. V lost 5 bases and J lost 5, with 8 bases in between. Germline V gives CDR1 SGHNT, CDR2 YENEEA. The CDR3 is made up of 12 amino acids.

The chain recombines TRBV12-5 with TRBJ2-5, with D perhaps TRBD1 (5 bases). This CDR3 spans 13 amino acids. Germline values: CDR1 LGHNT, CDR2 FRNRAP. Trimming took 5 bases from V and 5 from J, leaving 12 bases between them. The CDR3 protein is CASGKGARETQYF. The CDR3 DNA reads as TGTGCTAGTGGTAAAGGGGCCAGGGAGACCCAGTACTTC.

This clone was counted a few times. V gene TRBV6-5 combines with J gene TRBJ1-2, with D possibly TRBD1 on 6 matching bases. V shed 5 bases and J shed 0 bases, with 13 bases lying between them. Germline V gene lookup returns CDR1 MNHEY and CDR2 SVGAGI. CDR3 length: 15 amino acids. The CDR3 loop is CASSALDRANYGYTF. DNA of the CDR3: TGTGCCAGCAGTGCATTGGACAGAGCTAACTATGGCTACACCTTC.

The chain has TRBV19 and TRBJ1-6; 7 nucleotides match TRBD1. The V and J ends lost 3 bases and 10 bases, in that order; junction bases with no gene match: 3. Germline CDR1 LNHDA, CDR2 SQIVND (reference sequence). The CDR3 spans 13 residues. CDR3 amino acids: CASSIQGESPLHF. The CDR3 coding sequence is TGTGCCAGTAGTATCCAGGGGGAATCACCCCTCCACTTT.

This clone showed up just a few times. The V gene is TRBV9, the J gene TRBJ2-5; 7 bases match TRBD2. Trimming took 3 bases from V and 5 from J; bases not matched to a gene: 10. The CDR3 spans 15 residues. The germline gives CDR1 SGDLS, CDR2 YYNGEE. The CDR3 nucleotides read TGTGCCAGCAGCGGAGGACTAGAGGGTGTTGAGACCCAGTACTTC. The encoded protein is CASSGGLEGVETQYF.

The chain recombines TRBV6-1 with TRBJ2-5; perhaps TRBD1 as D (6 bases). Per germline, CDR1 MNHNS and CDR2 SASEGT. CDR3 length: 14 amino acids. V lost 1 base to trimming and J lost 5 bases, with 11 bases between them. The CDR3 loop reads CASSEGWQGETQYF. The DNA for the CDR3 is TGTGCCAGCAGTGAAGGATGGCAGGGGGAGACCCAGTACTTC.

CDR3 in amino acids: CASSPDRYYEQYF. The CDR3 nucleotides read TGTGCCAGCAGCCCGGACAGGTACTACGAGCAGTACTTC. The chain joins TRBV14 to TRBJ2-7; TRBD1 aligns across 7 bases. CDR1 and CDR2 (germline): SGHDN, FVKESK. J was trimmed by 3 bases and V by 4 bases; bases with no gene match: 3. The CDR3 totals 13 residues.

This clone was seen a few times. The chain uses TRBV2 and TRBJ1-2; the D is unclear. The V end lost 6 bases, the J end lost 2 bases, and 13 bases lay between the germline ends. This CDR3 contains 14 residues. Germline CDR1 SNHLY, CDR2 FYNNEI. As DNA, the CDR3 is TGTGCCAGCAGAGCCGATCCCCGGAACTATGGCTACACCTTC. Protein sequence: CASRADPRNYGYTF.

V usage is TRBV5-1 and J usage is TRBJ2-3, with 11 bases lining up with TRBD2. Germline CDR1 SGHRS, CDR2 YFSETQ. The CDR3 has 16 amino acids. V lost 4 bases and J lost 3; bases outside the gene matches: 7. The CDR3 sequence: CASSPLTSGVTDTQYF. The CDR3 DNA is TGCGCCAGCAGCCCCCTGACTAGCGGGGTAACAGATACGCAGTATTTT.

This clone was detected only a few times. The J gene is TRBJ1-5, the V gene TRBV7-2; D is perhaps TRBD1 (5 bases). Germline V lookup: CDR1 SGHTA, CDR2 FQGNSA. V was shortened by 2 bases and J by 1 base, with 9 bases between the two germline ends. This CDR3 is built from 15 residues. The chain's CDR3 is CASSLSGVSNQPQHF. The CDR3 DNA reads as TGTGCCAGCAGCTTATCGGGGGTCAGCAATCAGCCCCAGCATTTT.

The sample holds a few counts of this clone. CDR3 in amino acids: CASSSGTGTYTGELFF. The CDR3 region has the DNA TGTGCCAGCAGTTCCGGGACAGGGACCTACACCGGGGAGCTGTTTTTT. This chain joins TRBV7-9 and TRBJ2-2; 9 nucleotides line up with TRBD1. This CDR3 is 16 amino acids long. Germline lookup yields CDR1 SEHNR and CDR2 FQNEAQ (reference sequence). The V and J ends lost 6 bases and 3 bases, in that order; junction bases with no gene match: 8.

In nucleotides, the CDR3 is TGTGCCAGCAGCCTTCGGTCAGGGGACGATCAGCCCCAGCATTTT. Its protein product is CASSLRSGDDQPQHF. This chain uses TRBV16 with TRBJ1-5, with D maybe TRBD1 (6 bases). This CDR3 region has 15 residues. The ends were cut back, 4 bases at V and 5 bases at J, with 15 bases in the middle. Looked up from germline, CDR1 is KGHSY and CDR2 is FQNENV.

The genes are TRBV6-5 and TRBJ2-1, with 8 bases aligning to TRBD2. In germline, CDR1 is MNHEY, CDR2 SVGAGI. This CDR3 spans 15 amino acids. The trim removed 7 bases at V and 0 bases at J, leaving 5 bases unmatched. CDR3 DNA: TGTGCCAGCACTCCCAGCGGGAGCTCCTACAATGAGCAGTTCTTC. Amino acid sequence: CASTPSGSSYNEQFF.

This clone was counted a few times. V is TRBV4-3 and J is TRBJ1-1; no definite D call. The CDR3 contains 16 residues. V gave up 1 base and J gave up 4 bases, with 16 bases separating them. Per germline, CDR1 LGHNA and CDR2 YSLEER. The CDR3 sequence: CASSQGGLATGTEAFF. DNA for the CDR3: TGCGCCAGCAGCCAAGGAGGTTTGGCTACGGGCACTGAAGCTTTCTTT.

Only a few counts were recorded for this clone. CDR3: CASSRDGTTGNTIYF. CDR3 DNA sequence: TGTGCCAGTAGTAGAGACGGGACAACTGGAAACACCATATATTTT. The rearrangement joins TRBV19 to TRBJ1-3, with D possibly TRBD1 on 6 matching bases. From germline, CDR1 is LNHDA and CDR2 SQIVND (reference sequence). This CDR3 is built from 15 residues. Trimming took off 4 bases at V and 2 bases at J, with 12 bases between the two ends.

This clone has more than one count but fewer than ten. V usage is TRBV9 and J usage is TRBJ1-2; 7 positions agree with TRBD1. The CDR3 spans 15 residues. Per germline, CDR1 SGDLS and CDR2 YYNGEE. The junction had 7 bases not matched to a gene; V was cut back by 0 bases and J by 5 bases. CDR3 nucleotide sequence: TGTGCCAGCAGCGTAGACCCCCGGGACAGTTATGGCTACACCTTC. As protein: CASSVDPRDSYGYTF.